This section outlines one T cell receptor (beta chain) sequence together with its context. Its binding antigen is unknown. No much larger clone exists at a distance of one base, and base qualities are not known. The same CDR3 also results from other DNA sequences found in this sample. The CDR3 goes from the cysteine to the phenylalanine over 11 residues. Solely the CDR3 DNA is kept, with 33 bases framed from the first base. Per the germline V gene, MNHEY is the CDR1 and SVGEGT is the CDR2. V lost 5 bases and J lost 2 bases; the stretch between them is 3 bases long. The sample comes from a study of Ad26.COV2.S vaccination and SARS-CoV-2 variants (dated by TCRdb to the early 2020s). For context, the study as a whole: Vaccine-arm donors were drawn from COV1001, a multicentre, randomized, double-blind, placebo-controlled phase I-IIa trial of Ad26.COV2.S in healthy adults. Participants in the trial were split at random into five groups of five each, receiving low-dose or high-dose Ad26.COV2.S once or twice, or else placebo on both occasions. Ad26.COV2.S was administered intramuscularly at a dose of 5x10^10 or 1x10^11 viral particles, either as one shot or as two shots given 56 days apart. The TCR-sequenced set comprised about 30 samples: some 20 Ad26.COV2.S vaccine recipients, 5 placebo recipients and 8 SARS-CoV-2 convalescent individuals. Sequencing of the TCRbeta repertoire served to evaluate the specificity and breadth of SARS-CoV-2-reactive T cell receptors following Ad26.COV2.S vaccination. Investigators did not know the trial group allocation while performing experiments and assessing outcomes.

The study at large found these results: Ad26.COV2.S recipients had higher spike-specific TCR breadth than placebo recipients (P = 0.0014). The authors noted that the TCR breadth and depth analyses may have underestimated total T cell responses. The study was not powered to compare responses between vaccine doses or regimens. After vaccination, substantial breadth of spike-specific CD8+ and CD4+ T cell responses was reported. Vaccine and placebo recipients had similar non-spike TCR breadth, a finding consistent with the vaccine containing only spike.

The immunoSEQ Assay was the method used to sequence TCRbeta CDR3 regions. After extraction, genomic DNA underwent amplification by bias-controlled multiplex PCR, followed by high-throughput sequencing. As for the authors' bioinformatics: To quantify the absolute abundance of each unique TCRbeta CDR3 region, sequences were collapsed and filtered. T cell fraction was estimated by normalization of TCRbeta template counts to usable DNA, with usable DNA being measured through amplification of reference genes present in all nucleated cells. Repertoire TCRs were annotated as SARS-CoV-2-specific by exact matching of V gene, CDR3 amino acid sequence and J gene to a known reactive TCR set. The reference SARS-CoV-2 TCR set was obtained from MIRA and was filtered for enrichment in COVID-19-positive ImmuneCODE repertoires, whereby public or cross-reactive TCRs were removed. Using the MIRA antigens, annotated TCRs were further analysed by specific ORF or by position within an ORF. Breadth was defined as the number of annotated unique rearrangements divided by the total number of unique productive rearrangements, and depth was defined as the summed frequency of the annotated unique rearrangements. Group comparisons of TCR breadth used two-sided Wilcoxon rank-sum tests. TCRdb's version of the immuneACCESS table is confined to in-frame rearrangements and falls short of the full clone set. An unresolved V gene accounts for under half of the shortfall where checked; the remainder is of unknown origin. V and J calls plus clone size are reproduced from that table; the DNA served to infer D and trimming. The sample table records about 480,000 clones; 87% of these occur just once. The ten largest make up around 13% of the sample.

Reading the label with the study, this specimen's treatment or condition is: some 20 received Ad26.COV2.S at low or high dose, single or two shots; roughly five received placebo; per-sample allocation not given. Repertoires of vaccine and placebo recipients were sequenced from samples collected on day 63 after the first injection. In Cohort 1b, about two dozen adults aged 18-55 years were enrolled at a single site in Boston, USA, between 29 July and 7 August 2020. Ad26.COV2.S was a replication-incompetent adenovirus type 26 vector that expressed a prefusion-stabilized SARS-CoV-2 spike protein derived from the original Wuhan strain.

The receptor comes from a person between 18 and 65 years old who received the Ad26.COV2.S COVID-19 vaccine or a placebo. The sequence is built from TRBV6-2 or TRBV6-3 and TRBJ2-5, with no D gene named confidently. The input for sequencing was peripheral blood, taken in a trial of Ad26.COV2.S vaccine versus placebo. The CDR3 has the sequence CASSIQETQYF. The bases are TGTGCCAGCAGTATTCAAGAGACCCAGTACTTC.